These 16 T cell receptor beta chains share one sample of origin, sequenced in a study of regulatory T cells in long-lasting Graves disease. Researchers made TCR beta libraries by using iRepertoire HTBI primers and running Arm-PCR on CDR3 regions. TCRdb redid the calling of the multiplex PCR reads with MiXCR, one entry per CDR3 protein. The repertoire has about 540,000 distinct CDR3 sequences, 13% of them found once; the top ten carry roughly a tenth. This sample's time point: newly diagnosed GD, antithyroid drugs for less than 3 months. RNA isolated from PBMCs was used to make the TCR library. The data were also submitted as part of a second study, on T cells in Graves' hyperthyroidism and ophthalmopathy.

Specimen: peripheral blood mononuclear cells (PBMCs), collected at new diagnosis, from a patient treated with antithyroid drugs. Receptors originate from a man between 25 and 39 years old with Graves disease.

This clonotype was counted many times. V usage is TRBV28 and J usage is TRBJ2-7; TRBD1 agrees at 7 bases. CDR1 and CDR2 from the germline V gene are MDHEN and SYDVKM. V dropped 4 bases and J dropped 2; count of bases not matched to a gene: 20. This CDR3 contains 19 residues. The DNA of the CDR3 is TGTGCCAGCAGTTCCCCCCGCCCCACAGGGGTACACCTCCCCTACGAGCAGTACTTC. Protein sequence: CASSSPRPTGVHLPYEQYF.

This clonotype was found many times. The V gene is TRBV27, the J gene TRBJ2-7; D tentatively reads TRBD1 or TRBD2 (5 bases each). Germline loops: CDR1 MNHEY, CDR2 SMNVEV (reference sequence). CDR3 length: 14 residues. V shed 5 bases and J shed 0 bases, with 11 bases lying between them. The CDR3 protein is CASSVRESSYEQYF. Written as DNA, the CDR3 is TGTGCCAGCAGTGTCAGGGAGAGCTCCTACGAGCAGTACTTC.

This chain uses TRBV10-3 with TRBJ1-1; D call uncertain. V was pared by 0 bases and J by 3 bases, with 8 bases between. The CDR3 consists of 14 residues. CDR1 ENHRY and CDR2 SYGVKD come from the germline V gene. CDR3 nucleotide sequence: TGTGCCATCAGTGAGTCGGAAGAATACACTGAAGCTTTCTTT. This encodes CAISESEEYTEAFF.

In its sample, this clonotype was seen a few times. V is TRBV5-6 and J is TRBJ2-4; D gene ambiguous. CDR3 length: 15 amino acids. V was pared by 0 bases and J by 0 bases, with 7 bases between. CDR1 and CDR2 (germline): SGHDT, YYEEEE. In DNA, the CDR3 is TGTGCCAGCAGCTTGGATCAGATAGCCAAAAACATTCAGTACTTC. Encoded protein: CASSLDQIAKNIQYF.

This clonotype was recorded many times. The chain has TRBV20-1 and TRBJ2-5; D gene ambiguous. The length of the CDR3 is 13 residues. CDR1 is DFQATT and CDR2 is SNEGSKA in the germline V gene (reference sequence). Trimming shortened V by 2 bases and J by 1 base, and 8 bases separated the two germline ends. The CDR3 region is CSARLGAQETQYF. CDR3 coding DNA: TGCAGTGCTAGATTAGGAGCCCAAGAGACCCAGTACTTC.

As concerns this clonotype: This could be a read error, since a much larger clone is one nucleotide away. This chain links TRBV27 with TRBJ2-7; possibly TRBD1 for D (6 bases). The CDR3 has 16 amino acids. The V gene's germline CDR1 is MNHEY and CDR2 SMNVEV (reference sequence). V was pared by 1 base and J by 7 bases, with 20 bases between. The CDR3 DNA sequence: TGTGCCAGCAGTTTATATCTCCTAGGCAGGGGAAATGAGCAGTACTTC. Its translation: CASSLYLLGRGNEQYF.

This clonotype occurred many times. The genes are TRBV2 and TRBJ2-1; TRBD2 aligns across 7 bases. V lost 3 bases and J lost 9; bases outside the gene matches: 11. CDR3 length: 15 amino acids. The germline CDR1 and CDR2 sequences are SNHLY and FYNNEI. Here the CDR3 reads CASSEGGGWESEQFF. CDR3 in DNA: TGTGCCAGCAGTGAGGGCGGGGGATGGGAGAGTGAGCAGTTCTTC.

The rearrangement links TRBV19 to TRBJ2-1; 7 bases are shared with TRBD2. This CDR3 has 15 residues. Germline trimming cut 4 bases from V and 0 bases from J; bases unmatched to any gene: 3. CDR1 and CDR2 from the germline V gene are LNHDA and SQIVND (reference sequence). CDR3 DNA: TGTGCCAGTAGTACTAGCGGAACCTCCTACAATGAGCAGTTCTTC. This encodes CASSTSGTSYNEQFF.

Comments on this clonotype: Being one base from a much bigger clone, this may be a read error. Because it lacks the conserved phenylalanine or tryptophan at the end, this CDR3 is likely a read error. The J gene is TRBJ2-6, the V gene TRBV27; a weak D match, TRBD2 (6 bases). Germline CDR1 and CDR2: MNHEY and SMNVEV (reference sequence). The germline V and J ends were trimmed by 1 base and 4 bases, with 29 bases remaining between them. The CDR3 sequence is 22 residues long. The CDR3 DNA follows: TGTGCCAGCAGTTTATTGGTGGGTAGGTACGGGACTCGACTCTGGGGGGCCAACGTCCTGACTTCC. The encoded protein is CASSLLVGRYGTRLWGANVLTS.

The chain joins TRBV3-1 to TRBJ2-2, with a possible D match to TRBD2 (6 bases). With 5 bases removed from V and 6 bases from J, the gap between germline ends came to 10 bases. Germline V gene data show CDR1 as LGHDT and CDR2 as YNNKEL (reference sequence). This CDR3 has 13 residues. The CDR3: CASSRRAAGELFF. DNA for the CDR3: TGTGCCAGCAGCAGGAGGGCCGCCGGGGAGCTGTTTTTT. The full variable domain, completed using reference TRBV3-1 and TRBJ2-2, is DTAVSQTPKYLVTQMGNDKSIKCEQNLGHDTMYWYKQDSKKFLKIMFSYNNKELIINETVPNRFSPKSPDKAHLNLHINSLELGDSAVYFCASSRRAAGELFFGEGSRLTVL.

The rearrangement links TRBV11-3 to TRBJ1-1, with D hard to call. The length of the CDR3 is 13 residues. The germline V and J ends were trimmed by 0 bases and 7 bases, with 9 bases remaining between them. Germline CDR1 is SGHNT and CDR2 is YENEEA. Here the CDR3 DNA reads TGTGCCAGCAGCTTAGAGCCGGGCGGTGAAGCTTTCTTT. This translates into CASSLEPGGEAFF.

This clonotype has ten or more counts. This chain connects TRBV5-1 to TRBJ2-6; unclear D gene. Per germline, CDR1 SGHRS and CDR2 YFSETQ. V was trimmed by 2 bases and J by 2 bases, leaving 11 bases between them. CDR3 length: 16 residues. The CDR3 region is CASSFGQATGANVLTF. CDR3 bases: TGCGCCAGCAGCTTTGGCCAGGCCACTGGGGCCAACGTCCTGACTTTC.

This clonotype has at least ten counts. This sequence joins TRBV19 and TRBJ2-1; D is unclear. Trimming shortened V by 5 bases and J by 4 bases, and 6 bases separated the two germline ends. This CDR3 has 12 amino acids. Germline CDR1 is LNHDA and CDR2 is SQIVND (reference sequence). The CDR3 loop reads CASSERYNEQFF. DNA for the CDR3: TGTGCCAGTAGTGAGCGTTACAATGAGCAGTTCTTC. Drawing the rest from reference TRBV19 and TRBJ2-1, the complete variable domain is DGGITQSPKYLFRKEGQNVTLSCEQNLNHDAMYWYRQDPGQGLRLIYYSQIVNDFQKGDIAEGYSVSREKKESFPLTVTSAQKNPTAFYLCASSERYNEQFFGPGTRLTVL.

This clonotype showed up many times. The V call is TRBV2, the J call TRBJ2-7; D is perhaps TRBD2 (7 bases). V lost 2 bases, J lost 8 bases, and 16 bases lay in between. The CDR3 covers 14 residues. Germline CDR1 reads SNHLY; CDR2 reads FYNNEI. CDR3 nucleotides: TGTGCCAGCAGTGAATCGGGGGGCCCGGCGAAGCAGTACTTC. Residues: CASSESGGPAKQYF.

This sequence joins TRBV27 and TRBJ2-5, with D perhaps assigned TRBD1 or TRBD2 (6 bases each). CDR1 MNHEY and CDR2 SMNVEV come from the germline V gene (reference sequence). The CDR3 extends over 16 amino acids. V shed 6 bases and J shed 1 base, with 18 bases lying between them. The CDR3 DNA follows: TGTGCCAGCAGCTGGAGGTCGCCGGGGGCCCAAGAGACCCAGTACTTC. It translates to CASSWRSPGAQETQYF.

This clonotype showed up many times. The chain links TRBV2 to TRBJ2-7; the match to TRBD2 covers 13 bases. With V trimmed by 6 bases and J by 7 bases, 6 bases remained unmatched. The CDR3 totals 14 residues. CDR1 is SNHLY, CDR2 FYNNEI, per germline. The CDR3 spells CASRGTSGVVEQYF. The CDR3 region has the DNA TGTGCCAGCAGGGGGACTAGCGGGGTTGTGGAGCAGTACTTC. The whole variable domain, filled in from reference TRBV2 and TRBJ2-7, reads EPEVTQTPSHQVTQMGQEVILRCVPISNHLYFYWYRQILGQKVEFLVSFYNNEISEKSEIFDDQFSVERPDGSNFTLKIRSTKLEDSAMYFCASRGTSGVVEQYFGPGTRLTVT.